The present entry profiles one TCR beta chain with its context. This clonotype was observed a handful of times. Its specific antigen is unknown. No much larger clonotype is one base removed from it; base qualities were not supplied. The time point label, read with the paper, signifies: newly diagnosed GD, antithyroid drugs for less than 3 months. For both TCR sequencing and RNA sequencing, RNA was extracted from PBMCs using TRIzol. The diagnosis of Graves' disease was made according to American Thyroid Association guidelines. The patients came from an endocrinology department in Xi'an, China. Each patient gave approximately 9 milliliters of peripheral blood, collected in an EDTA anticoagulant tube. Ficoll Paque Plus density gradient separation was used to isolate PBMCs, and no additional T cell sorting was done. An Agilent 2100 Bioanalyzer and agarose gel were used to check RNA quality, while a NanoDrop 2000 measured RNA concentration.

These data come from a study of regulatory T cells in long-lasting Graves disease listed by TCRdb under 2021. As for the study more broadly: Newly diagnosed Graves' disease patients had taken antithyroid drugs for less than 3 months. Peripheral blood TCR sequencing and RNA sequencing compared persistent Graves' disease patients with newly diagnosed Graves' disease patients. The study took place in China and was registered as a clinical trial. A total of 33 samples were covered by TCR sequencing, comprising approximately 13 persistent and some 20 newly diagnosed Graves' disease patients.

The trim is 1 base for V and 1 base for J, with a gap of 23 bases between the germline ends. Including cysteine and phenylalanine, the CDR3 has 19 amino acids. Only the CDR3 region is kept as DNA, spanning 57 bases read in frame from base 1. For CDR1 and CDR2, the germline V gene lists MGHRA and YSYEKL. Library construction relied on multiplex PCR. Sequencing took place on an Illumina HiSeq 4000. CDR3 regions were amplified by Arm-PCR with iRepertoire HTBI primers to construct TCR beta libraries. Before sequencing, the PCR products went through gel purification. The published analysis was carried out like this. Across samples, fewer than 70 TRBV and approximately 15 TRBJ segments were identified and used for gene usage analysis of CDR3 amino acid clonotypes. COPE and FqMerger were used to merge filtered high-quality paired reads into contigs. BLAST was used to align contigs to IMGT TRBV, TRBD and TRBJ reference genes, with CDR3 defined following IMGT. Clonotypes above 0.1% frequency were classified as highly expanded clones. Shannon entropy served as the measure of repertoire diversity, while the Gini coefficient captured V-J evenness. A clonotype was considered public if more than one individual shared it. In-frame beta chains were kept once TCRdb had trimmed the public reads at Q25 with fastp and called clones with MiXCR. Rows merge per CDR3 protein into single entries with the most common DNA and genes. These V and J calls are TCRdb output, not the study's own analysis. A total of 550,000 to 600,000 distinct CDR3 sequences appear in this sample, about 16% of them only once. The ten largest clones represent more than 10% of the sample.

The full study reports these points: Only the TCR beta chain was sequenced and analyzed. Because the primary lesion, thyroid tissue, could not be accessed, the study looked at peripheral blood alone. Persistent Graves' disease patients showed lower TCR Shannon entropy and fewer highly expanded clones than newly diagnosed patients, suggesting clonal expansion. The authors acknowledged the small sample size as a limitation that may reduce accuracy. Persistent disease showed preferential use of TRBV28, TRBJ1-2 and TRBJ2-5, whereas newly diagnosed disease favored TRBV20-1 and TRBJ2-1. Persistent patients shared more public clonotypes among themselves (2,741) than newly diagnosed patients did (about 1,000).

In addition, the sample was reused for a study of T cells in Graves' hyperthyroidism and ophthalmopathy. That second publication adds: Stable Graves' hyperthyroidism was defined as the absence of progression to ophthalmopathy over 18 months of follow-up. Hyperthyroidism patients were aged 18 to 65 years and newly diagnosed, with disease duration of less than 2 months. The study excluded patients with uncontrolled infections, other autoimmune diseases, pregnancy or lactation. Diagnoses relied on clinical symptoms, serum thyroxine and TRAb, thyroid ultrasound and orbital computed tomography. The TCR CDR3 was subjected to a first round of RT-PCR using the HTBI primer set and the Qiagen OneStep RT-PCR kit. Most expanded thyroid clonotypes (frequency above 0.001) were also detected in blood, suggesting blood repertoires may reflect thyroid immune responses. A 13 V-J signature model separated ophthalmopathy from stable hyperthyroidism, with 87.88% sensitivity and roughly 82% specificity in cross-validation and 80%/75% in testing. During validation, the model predicted progression to ophthalmopathy a median of around 7 months ahead of onset, with just under 71% sensitivity and 72.22% specificity. To identify distinguishing TCR V-J signatures, a discovery cohort of around 100 patients was used, comprising 40 to 45 with Graves' ophthalmopathy and around 57 with stable Graves' hyperthyroidism. Whether ophthalmopathy could be predicted prospectively was tested in an independent validation cohort made up of fewer than 20 hyperthyroidism patients plus 17 patients who later progressed to ophthalmopathy. The approximately 100 discovery patients were randomly split 7:3 into training and test sets. The study also compared thyroid tissue and blood T-cell repertoires from several Graves' hyperthyroidism patients. Following sampling, methimazole starting at 30 mg daily was given to hyperthyroidism patients, and high-dose intravenous methylprednisolone was given to ophthalmopathy patients. A second multiplex PCR round built the libraries, followed by size selection and purification. The libraries were sequenced on an Illumina HiSeq2000 using paired-end 100 bp reads. SOAPnuke was used to process the raw data, removing reads that contained adapters or uncalled bases, had a mean Phred below 15, or lacked an exact match to the constant primer or identifier. COPE v1.2.5 was used to merge the high-quality paired reads, and each unique nucleotide sequence was defined as a clonotype. MiTCR v1.1 was used to align the clonotypes against IMGT TRBV, TRBD and TRBJ reference segments. The analysis included only V-J combinations with a frequency above 0.0001, which together covered about 99% of the repertoires. A TCS score was defined as the ratio of F50 (clonal expansion) to E x V (chaos), with BLOSUM62-based TCRdist applied between CDR3 peptides within each V-J. Welch's t-statistics and random forest reduced around 550 V-J features to 13, which were used in a naive Bayes classifier (R e1071). Sample size was not statistically predetermined, and blinding of investigators to group allocation was not performed. The paper describes TCR Vbeta CDR3 sequencing of 135 peripheral blood samples, made up of some 42 ophthalmopathy patients, roughly 80 hyperthyroidism patients and 17 progressor patients.

The specimen was peripheral blood mononuclear cells (PBMCs), collected at new diagnosis, from a patient treated with antithyroid drugs. The V and J segments used are TRBV4-1 and TRBJ2-7; the D call could be TRBD1 or TRBD2, with each sharing 5 bases. This receptor was obtained from a man younger than 35 with Graves disease. Donor details come from another sample of the same person, matched by shared clones. The DNA sequence is as follows: TGCGCCAGCAGCCAAGGAAGGCGGCTACCCCGGGGCCATTCCTACGAGCAGTACTTC. Its product reads: CASSQGRRLPRGHSYEQYF.